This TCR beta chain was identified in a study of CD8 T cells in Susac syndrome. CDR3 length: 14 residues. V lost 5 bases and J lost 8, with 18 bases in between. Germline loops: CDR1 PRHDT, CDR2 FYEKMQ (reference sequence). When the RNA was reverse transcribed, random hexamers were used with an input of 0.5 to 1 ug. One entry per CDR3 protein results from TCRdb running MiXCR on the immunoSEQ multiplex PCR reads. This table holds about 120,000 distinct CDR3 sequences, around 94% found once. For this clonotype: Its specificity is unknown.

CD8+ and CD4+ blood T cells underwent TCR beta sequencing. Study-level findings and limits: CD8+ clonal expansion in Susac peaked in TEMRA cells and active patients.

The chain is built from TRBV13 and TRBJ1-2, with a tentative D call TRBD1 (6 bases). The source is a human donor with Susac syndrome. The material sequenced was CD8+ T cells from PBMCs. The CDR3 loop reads CASSVDRQPWGYTF. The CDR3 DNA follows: TGTGCCAGCAGCGTAGACAGGCAGCCCTGGGGCTACACCTTC.